Listed below are T cell receptor beta chains from one sample, sequenced in a study of blood T cell repertoires in COVID-19. Libraries were prepared by immunoSEQ multiplex PCR; TCRdb keeps only in-frame clonotypes and omits some of them. The sample holds approximately 280,000 clones; about nine tenths are singletons and the top ten take 12%. Source material: peripheral blood. All receptors derive from an older woman with acute or convalescent COVID-19. The CDR3 runs from the conserved cysteine through the conserved F or W. D genes are given only for firm matches. Clone size, where shown, is once, few, many, or a class for clones that have expanded.

j_call: TRBJ2-3; v_call: TRBV19; d_call: TRBD1; clone_size: -; cdr3_aa: CASSPRTGGYTDTQYF; cdr3_nt: TGTGCCAGTAGTCCCCGGACAGGGGGGTACACAGATACGCAGTATTTT
j_call: TRBJ1-2; v_call: TRBV6-5; d_call: -; clone_size: once; cdr3_aa: CASSYGRGDGYTF; cdr3_nt: TGTGCCAGCAGTTACGGCCGGGGGGATGGCTACACCTTC
j_call: TRBJ1-4; v_call: TRBV28; d_call: -; clone_size: -; cdr3_aa: CASSLSREVDEKLFF; cdr3_nt: TGTGCCAGCAGTCTTTCCAGGGAAGTCGACGAAAAACTGTTTTTT
j_call: TRBJ1-2; v_call: TRBV15; d_call: TRBD1; clone_size: -; cdr3_aa: CATSRQQGNYGYTF; cdr3_nt: TGTGCCACCAGCAGACAACAGGGGAACTATGGCTACACCTTC
j_call: TRBJ2-7; v_call: TRBV3-1/TRBV3-2; d_call: TRBD2; clone_size: few; cdr3_aa: CASSQETSGRAGRYEQYF; cdr3_nt: TGTGCCAGCAGCCAAGAGACGAGCGGGAGGGCCGGGAGGTACGAGCAGTACTTC
j_call: TRBJ2-1; v_call: TRBV28; d_call: -; clone_size: -; cdr3_aa: CASSLTQGVQFF; cdr3_nt: TGTGCCAGCAGTTTGACCCAGGGTGTGCAGTTCTTC
j_call: TRBJ2-3; v_call: TRBV5-6; d_call: TRBD2; clone_size: -; cdr3_aa: CASSPPPVLAGGDTQYF; cdr3_nt: TGTGCCAGCAGCCCGCCCCCCGTCCTAGCGGGAGGGGATACGCAGTATTTT
j_call: TRBJ2-7; v_call: TRBV21-1; d_call: -; clone_size: -; cdr3_aa: CASSSQEGTSGAGEQYF; cdr3_nt: TGTGCCAGCAGCTCCCAAGAGGGGACTAGCGGGGCTGGCGAGCAGTACTTC
j_call: TRBJ2-7; v_call: TRBV10-3; d_call: -; clone_size: -; cdr3_aa: CAISENPGDMQSEQYF; cdr3_nt: TGTGCCATCAGTGAGAACCCCGGGGACATGCAAAGTGAGCAGTACTTC
j_call: TRBJ1-2; v_call: TRBV7-2; d_call: TRBD1; clone_size: -; cdr3_aa: CASSLGQGAFGYTF; cdr3_nt: TGTGCCAGCAGCTTGGGACAGGGGGCGTTTGGCTACACCTTC
j_call: TRBJ2-1; v_call: TRBV12-3/TRBV12-4; d_call: TRBD1; clone_size: -; cdr3_aa: CASSSDRDSEQFF; cdr3_nt: TGTGCCAGCAGTTCGGACAGGGATAGTGAGCAGTTCTTC
j_call: TRBJ1-5; v_call: TRBV3-1/TRBV3-2; d_call: TRBD1; clone_size: -; cdr3_aa: CASSQEDRDLNQPQHF; cdr3_nt: TGTGCCAGCAGCCAAGAGGACAGGGACCTCAATCAGCCCCAGCATTTT
j_call: TRBJ1-6; v_call: TRBV18; d_call: -; clone_size: -; cdr3_aa: CASSPEQSVGPLHF; cdr3_nt: TGTGCCAGCTCACCGGAACAGTCCGTTGGACCCCTCCACTTT
j_call: TRBJ1-2; v_call: TRBV20-1; d_call: -; clone_size: -; cdr3_aa: CSASLEGRGYGYTF; cdr3_nt: TGCAGTGCTAGTTTGGAGGGAAGGGGCTATGGCTACACCTTC
j_call: TRBJ1-2; v_call: TRBV5-1; d_call: -; clone_size: -; cdr3_aa: CASSLEAGRHYGYTF; cdr3_nt: TGCGCCAGCAGCTTGGAGGCAGGAAGACACTATGGCTACACCTTC
j_call: TRBJ2-5; v_call: TRBV27; d_call: -; clone_size: -; cdr3_aa: CASSESPSTVGTQYF; cdr3_nt: TGTGCCAGCAGTGAAAGCCCGTCGACAGTCGGGACCCAGTACTTC
j_call: TRBJ2-3; v_call: TRBV27; d_call: -; clone_size: -; cdr3_aa: CASGPGTFRADTQYF; cdr3_nt: TGTGCCAGCGGCCCCGGGACTTTCCGGGCGGATACGCAGTATTTT
j_call: TRBJ2-5; v_call: TRBV5-1; d_call: TRBD2; clone_size: -; cdr3_aa: CASSLALTSGGEGETQYF; cdr3_nt: TGCGCCAGCAGCTTGGCCCTGACTAGCGGGGGTGAAGGTGAGACCCAGTACTTC
j_call: TRBJ2-1; v_call: TRBV28; d_call: TRBD2; clone_size: -; cdr3_aa: CASSRRGLASSNEQFF; cdr3_nt: TGTGCCAGCAGCCGCAGGGGACTAGCTTCGTCCAATGAGCAGTTCTTC
j_call: TRBJ2-2; v_call: TRBV19; d_call: TRBD2; clone_size: -; cdr3_aa: CASSIELAGGGGELFF; cdr3_nt: TGTGCCAGTAGTATCGAGCTAGCGGGAGGTGGCGGGGAGCTGTTTTTT
j_call: TRBJ1-2; v_call: TRBV7-2; d_call: TRBD1; clone_size: -; cdr3_aa: CASSQPGQGYGYTF; cdr3_nt: TGTGCCAGCAGCCAGCCGGGACAGGGTTATGGCTACACCTTC
j_call: TRBJ1-6; v_call: TRBV6-5; d_call: -; clone_size: -; cdr3_aa: CASSYSSRGGESPLHF; cdr3_nt: TGTGCCAGCAGTTACTCGAGCAGGGGTGGCGAATCACCCCTCCACTTT
j_call: TRBJ1-1; v_call: TRBV28; d_call: TRBD1; clone_size: -; cdr3_aa: CASSPTGGWTEAFF; cdr3_nt: TGTGCCAGCAGCCCCACAGGGGGCTGGACTGAAGCTTTCTTT
j_call: TRBJ1-2; v_call: TRBV28; d_call: -; clone_size: -; cdr3_aa: CASRYVGGYTF; cdr3_nt: TGTGCCAGCCGCTACGTCGGTGGCTACACCTTC